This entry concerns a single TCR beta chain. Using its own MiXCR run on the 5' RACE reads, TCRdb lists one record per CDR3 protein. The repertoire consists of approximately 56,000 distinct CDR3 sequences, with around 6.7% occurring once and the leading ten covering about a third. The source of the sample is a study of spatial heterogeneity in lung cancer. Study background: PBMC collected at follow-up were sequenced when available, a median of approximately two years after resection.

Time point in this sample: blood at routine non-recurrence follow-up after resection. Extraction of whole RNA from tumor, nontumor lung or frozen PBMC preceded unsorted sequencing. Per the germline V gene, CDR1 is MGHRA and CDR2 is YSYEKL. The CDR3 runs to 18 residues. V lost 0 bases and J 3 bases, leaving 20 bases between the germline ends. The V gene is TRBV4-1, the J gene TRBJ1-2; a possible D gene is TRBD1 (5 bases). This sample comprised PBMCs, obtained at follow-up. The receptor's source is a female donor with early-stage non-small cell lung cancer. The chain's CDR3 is CASSQDGTLAPWHYGYTF. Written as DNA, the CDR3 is TGCGCCAGCAGCCAAGATGGGACGCTTGCACCCTGGCACTATGGCTACACCTTC.